This T cell receptor beta chain comes out of a study of regulatory T cells in long-lasting Graves disease. Study-wide results and limits: Persistent disease showed a preference for TRBV28, TRBJ1-2 and TRBJ2-5.

Concerning this clonotype: The antigen is not known.

The sample's time point: persistent/refractory GD, antithyroid drugs over 5 years with positive TRAb. With RNA extracted from PBMCs as input, the TCR library was made. EDTA tubes received about 10 milliliters of collected peripheral blood. This CDR3 region has 16 residues. V was trimmed by 4 bases and J by 0 bases, leaving 13 bases between them. The authors built TCR beta libraries using iRepertoire HTBI primers and Arm-PCR of CDR3 regions. TCRdb reprocessed the multiplex PCR reads via MiXCR and lists one record per CDR3 protein. Of fewer than 400,000 distinct CDR3 sequences in the sample, 20% were seen once.

The chain uses TRBV12-3 or TRBV12-4 and TRBJ2-1; no definite D call. Sequencing used peripheral blood mononuclear cells (PBMCs), obtained when the disease was refractory, from a patient treated with antithyroid drugs. This clonotype was obtained from a female donor with Graves disease. CDR3: CASSSVGQSSYNEQFF. The CDR3, as DNA: TGTGCCAGCAGTTCCGTCGGCCAGAGCTCCTACAATGAGCAGTTCTTC.